Below, 29 T cell receptor beta chains from the same sample are listed, as sequenced in a study of cytomegalovirus exposure and HLA in healthy donors. Sequencing used immunoSEQ multiplex PCR; TCRdb keeps in-frame clones, though not all of them. Here the sample spans about 200,000 clones, around 86% being singletons. The sequenced sample was PBMCs. All receptors derive from a woman under 30 in good health and CMV-seropositive.

J is TRBJ1-1 and V is TRBV7-3, with TRBD1 matching 7 bases. The CDR3 has 13 residues. The junction had 4 bases not matched to a gene; V was cut back by 5 bases and J by 4 bases. Germline V gives CDR1 SGHTA, CDR2 FQGTGA. The CDR3 sequence: CASSPQGVTEAFF. The CDR3 DNA is TGTGCCAGCAGCCCGCAGGGGGTCACTGAAGCTTTCTTT.

V usage is TRBV7-9 and J usage is TRBJ1-2; a weak D match, TRBD1 (5 bases). The CDR3 covers 15 residues. From germline, CDR1 is SEHNR and CDR2 FQNEAQ (reference sequence). Trimming shortened V by 1 base and J by 4 bases, and 13 bases separated the two germline ends. CDR3 sequence (DNA): TGTGCCAGCAGCTTAGTTTGGGGCACTCCCTATGGCTACACCTTC. Protein product: CASSLVWGTPYGYTF.

The genes are TRBV27 and TRBJ2-1, with 13 bases fitting TRBD2. The CDR3 has 16 amino acids. CDR1 is MNHEY and CDR2 is SMNVEV in the germline V gene (reference sequence). V lost 4 bases, J lost 5 bases, and 5 bases stayed unmatched. The CDR3 bases are TGTGCCAGCAGTTCGGGGACTAGCGGGACCCACAATGAGCAGTTCTTC. Residues: CASSSGTSGTHNEQFF.

This clone was seen only once. The rearrangement joins TRBV5-1 to TRBJ2-3, with 9 bases aligning to TRBD2. Germline V gene data show CDR1 as SGHRS and CDR2 as YFSETQ. The CDR3 loop spans 15 amino acids. V lost 1 base to trimming and J lost 4 bases; unmatched junction nucleotides: 4. CDR3 in DNA: TGCGCCAGCAGCTTGCTGCGGGAGGGGGCAGATACGCAGTATTTT. Protein product: CASSLLREGADTQYF.

The chain recombines TRBV28 with TRBJ2-1; 7 nucleotides align to TRBD2. V was clipped by 4 bases and J by 0 bases; unmatched bases: 9. The CDR3 has 17 amino acids. The germline gives CDR1 MDHEN, CDR2 SYDVKM. As DNA, the CDR3 is TGTGCCAGCAGTTCGATTAGCGGGCAATCCTCCTACAATGAGCAGTTCTTC. It codes for CASSSISGQSSYNEQFF.

The rearrangement uses TRBV23-1 and TRBJ1-1, with D tentatively TRBD1 (5 bases). Being an ORF, TRBV23-1 has a function that is uncertain. This CDR3 contains 17 residues. Trimming stripped 4 bases from V and 0 bases from J, with 18 bases between. The CDR3: CASSPLRVAPMNTEAFF. CDR3 DNA sequence: TGCGCCAGCAGTCCCCTCAGGGTTGCTCCTATGAACACTGAAGCTTTCTTT.

The chain employs TRBV4-1 and TRBJ2-7; D possibly corresponds to TRBD2 (6 bases). Germline V CDR1 and CDR2: MGHRA, YSYEKL. There are 14 residues in the CDR3. The V end lost 0 bases, the J end lost 2 bases, and 8 bases lay between the germline ends. The CDR3 nucleotides are TGCGCCAGCAGCCAAGATGGAGGGCCCTACGAGCAGTACTTC. Encoded protein: CASSQDGGPYEQYF.

The CDR3 DNA is TGTGCCAGCAGTGGCCGACTAGGGGACACTGAAGCTTTCTTT. Residues: CASSGRLGDTEAFF. The chain employs TRBV2 and TRBJ1-1, with a tentative D call TRBD1 (5 bases). V lost 4 bases to trimming and J lost 3 bases, with 12 bases between them. The CDR3 consists of 14 residues. Per germline, CDR1 SNHLY and CDR2 FYNNEI. The variable domain in full, with the rest retrieved from reference TRBV2 and TRBJ1-1, is EPEVTQTPSHQVTQMGQEVILRCVPISNHLYFYWYRQILGQKVEFLVSFYNNEISEKSEIFDDQFSVERPDGSNFTLKIRSTKLEDSAMYFCASSGRLGDTEAFFGQGTRLTVV.

V and J are TRBV27 and TRBJ1-3; D not resolved. The germline V and J ends were trimmed by 2 bases and 1 base, with 3 bases remaining between them. The CDR3 totals 13 residues. Germline lookup yields CDR1 MNHEY and CDR2 SMNVEV (reference sequence). The CDR3 DNA reads as TGTGCCAGCAGTTTACGGTCTGGAAACACCATATATTTT. Translated: CASSLRSGNTIYF.

The chain uses TRBV15 and TRBJ1-5, with D possibly being TRBD1 (5 bases). Between the trimmed V and J ends, which lost 6 bases and 1 base, there was a span of 13 bases. Germline CDR1 LNHNV, CDR2 YYDKDF (reference sequence). The CDR3 loop spans 15 amino acids. The chain's CDR3 is CATRREAGSNQPQHF. The CDR3, as DNA: TGTGCCACCAGGCGGGAGGCAGGGAGCAATCAGCCCCAGCATTTT.

The chain couples TRBV7-3 to TRBJ1-1; unclear D gene. Germline CDR1 and CDR2: SGHTA and FQGTGA. V lost 6 bases and J lost 1, with 9 bases in between. CDR3 size: 13 residues. For the CDR3, the DNA is TGTGCCAGCAGTTCCGGAGGGAACACTGAAGCTTTCTTT. Translating it yields CASSSGGNTEAFF.

This clone was recorded once. This chain joins TRBV30 and TRBJ2-1; a weak D match, TRBD2 (5 bases). Germline loops: CDR1 GTSNPN, CDR2 SVGIG (reference sequence). The CDR3 has 13 residues. V was trimmed by 2 bases and J by 3 bases, leaving 8 bases between them. The CDR3 sequence is CAWSIRDYNEQFF. CDR3 DNA sequence: TGTGCCTGGAGTATCCGGGACTACAATGAGCAGTTCTTC. The variable domain in full, with the rest retrieved from reference TRBV30 and TRBJ2-1, is SQTIHQWPATLVQPVGSPLSLECTVEGTSNPNLYWYRQAAGRGLQLLFYSVGIGQISSEVPQNLSASRPQDRQFILSSKKLLLSDSGFYLCAWSIRDYNEQFFGPGTRLTVL.

This CDR3 is CASSYSMGRGDTQYF. CDR3 DNA: TGTGCCAGCAGTTACTCGATGGGGAGAGGAGATACGCAGTATTTT. The chain couples TRBV6-6 to TRBJ2-3, with D perhaps TRBD2 (5 bases). Germline V gene data show CDR1 as MNHNY and CDR2 as SVGAGI (reference sequence). CDR3 length equals 15 residues. V dropped 0 bases and J dropped 5 bases, with 12 bases sitting between them.

This chain uses TRBV5-4 with TRBJ2-7, with 12 bases lining up with TRBD2. Looked up from germline, CDR1 is SGHNT and CDR2 is YYREEE (reference sequence). The trim removed 0 bases at V and 6 bases at J, leaving 10 bases unmatched. The CDR3 sequence is 17 residues long. The CDR3: CASSLGGLAGSSIEQYF. In nucleotides, the CDR3 is TGTGCCAGCAGCTTGGGGGGACTAGCGGGTTCCTCAATCGAGCAGTACTTC.

V is TRBV11-2 and J is TRBJ2-3; 9 positions match TRBD1. The CDR3 spans 17 residues. CDR1 SGHAT and CDR2 FQNNGV come from the germline V gene. V gave up 3 bases and J gave up 4 bases; unmatched junction bases: 11. Here the CDR3 DNA reads TGTGCCAGCAGCTTCACCGGGACAGGGAGCATCGCAGATACGCAGTATTTT. Translation gives CASSFTGTGSIADTQYF.

This sequence joins TRBV10-1 and TRBJ1-1, with TRBD1 matching over 7 bases. In germline, CDR1 is WNHNN, CDR2 SYGVQD (reference sequence). V lost 9 bases and J lost 2; bases outside the gene matches: 6. The CDR3 spans 13 residues. CDR3 nucleotide sequence: TGCGCCAGTTCACAGGGGACAAACACTGAAGCTTTCTTT. Its translation: CASSQGTNTEAFF.

V and J are TRBV27 and TRBJ2-1, with unresolved D. The CDR3 length is 16 residues. Germline CDR1 reads MNHEY; CDR2 reads SMNVEV (reference sequence). V was clipped by 0 bases and J by 10 bases, with 19 bases between them. CDR3 amino acids: CASSLSAVPPRIEQFF. The CDR3 nucleotides read TGTGCCAGCAGTTTATCCGCCGTTCCCCCTAGAATCGAGCAGTTCTTC.

The chain links TRBV5-4 to TRBJ2-7; 7 bases are a match to TRBD1. The germline CDR1 and CDR2 sequences are SGHNT and YYREEE (reference sequence). The V segment lost 3 bases and the J segment 5 bases; nucleotides outside the gene matches: 11. The CDR3 sequence is 15 residues long. CDR3 region: CASSWRQGKGDEQYF. The CDR3 DNA sequence: TGTGCCAGCAGCTGGAGACAGGGAAAAGGGGACGAGCAGTACTTC.

The count of this clone is one. This chain joins TRBV4-2 and TRBJ1-2; TRBD1 is a possible D gene (6 bases). The CDR3 is 15 amino acids. Germline V gives CDR1 LGHNA, CDR2 YNFKEQ. The V and J ends lost 2 bases and 6 bases respectively, with 16 bases between them. The CDR3 DNA follows: TGTGCCAGCAGCCAATTAGGGACCTCAGGGGATGGCTACACCTTC. It translates to CASSQLGTSGDGYTF.

The chain couples TRBV29-1 to TRBJ2-1, with 9 nucleotides matching TRBD1. V lost 6 bases and J lost 0; bases outside the gene matches: 0. This CDR3 has 13 residues. Germline V gene lookup returns CDR1 SQVTM and CDR2 ANQGSEA. The chain's CDR3 is CSVGQGSYNEQFF. The CDR3 DNA reads TGCAGCGTGGGACAGGGCTCCTACAATGAGCAGTTCTTC.

This chain joins TRBV9 and TRBJ1-4; TRBD1 aligns across 7 bases. The junction had 7 bases not matched to a gene; V was cut back by 3 bases and J by 5 bases. The V gene's germline CDR1 is SGDLS and CDR2 YYNGEE. There are 15 residues in the CDR3. The CDR3 protein is CASSDGTEANEKLFF. As DNA, the CDR3 is TGTGCCAGCAGCGACGGGACAGAAGCGAATGAAAAACTGTTTTTT.

This sequence joins TRBV28 and TRBJ1-4, with D uncertain. Per the germline V gene, CDR1 is MDHEN and CDR2 is SYDVKM. The CDR3 contains 14 residues. Trimming cost V 3 bases and J 10 bases, with 15 bases left between them. The DNA for the CDR3 is TGTGCCAGCAGTTTCGGAGGAGTTGAGGGAAAACTGTTTTTT. Its protein product is CASSFGGVEGKLFF.

V usage is TRBV5-6 and J usage is TRBJ1-3; D gene ambiguous. CDR3 size: 14 residues. V was cut by 2 bases and J by 0 bases, with 6 bases left in between. The germline gives CDR1 SGHDT, CDR2 YYEEEE. DNA of the CDR3: TGTGCCAGCAGCTTTTTCCTCTCTGGAAACACCATATATTTT. Translated: CASSFFLSGNTIYF.

The genes are TRBV5-6 and TRBJ1-2, with no clear D. CDR1 is SGHDT and CDR2 is YYEEEE in the germline V gene. Between the trimmed V and J ends, which lost 0 bases and 0 bases, there was a span of 15 bases. The CDR3 has 17 residues. Here the CDR3 DNA reads TGTGCCAGCAGCTTGGTAATTGGGCGAGTCGCTAACTATGGCTACACCTTC. As protein: CASSLVIGRVANYGYTF. Looking up the rest from reference TRBV5-6 and TRBJ1-2 gives the full variable domain: DAGVTQSPTHLIKTRGQQVTLRCSPKSGHDTVSWYQQALGQGPQFIFQYYEEEERQRGNFPDRFSGHQFPNYSSELNVNALLLGDSALYLCASSLVIGRVANYGYTFGSGTRLTVV.

The CDR3 reads CAGDRGPYTVGTEAFF. Written as DNA, the CDR3 is TGTGCCGGGGACAGGGGACCATATACGGTTGGCACTGAAGCTTTCTTT. The chain carries TRBV28 and TRBJ1-1; 10 bases are a match to TRBD1. V dropped 11 bases and J dropped 4; count of bases not matched to a gene: 16. The CDR3 sequence is 16 residues long. Germline V gene lookup returns CDR1 MDHEN and CDR2 SYDVKM.

The chain couples TRBV28 to TRBJ2-7, with D hard to call. This CDR3 spans 13 amino acids. V lost 6 bases and J 7 bases, leaving 16 bases between the germline ends. CDR1 and CDR2 (germline): MDHEN, SYDVKM. CDR3 amino acids: CASSPEFAREQYF. DNA of the CDR3: TGTGCCAGCAGCCCCGAATTTGCTCGGGAGCAGTACTTC.

CDR3 in amino acids: CASRITGGAYNEQFF. CDR3 nucleotides: TGTGCCAGCAGGATAACAGGGGGCGCTTACAATGAGCAGTTCTTC. V gene TRBV27 combines with J gene TRBJ2-1; TRBD1 matches 9 bases. Trimming at V came to 6 bases and at J to 4 bases, leaving 7 bases not matched to a gene. Germline V lookup: CDR1 MNHEY, CDR2 SMNVEV (reference sequence). This CDR3 comprises 15 residues.

This clone was found many times. The chain uses TRBV5-1 and TRBJ1-3; 7 bases fit TRBD1. This CDR3 spans 16 amino acids. The V segment lost 4 bases and the J segment 7 bases; nucleotides outside the gene matches: 14. Germline CDR1 SGHRS, CDR2 YFSETQ. The CDR3 nucleotides read TGCGCCAGCAGCCGGGATAACAGGGGAAGTTGGAACACCATATATTTT. Protein sequence: CASSRDNRGSWNTIYF.

This chain joins TRBV4-1 and TRBJ2-1; TRBD1 matches at 9 bases. This CDR3 is built from 15 residues. Germline lookup yields CDR1 MGHRA and CDR2 YSYEKL. V was pared by 0 bases and J by 8 bases, with 5 bases of the junction left unmatched. CDR3 nucleotide sequence: TGCGCCAGCAGCCAAGAAGAGACAGGGGGATATGAGCAGTTCTTC. It codes for CASSQEETGGYEQFF.